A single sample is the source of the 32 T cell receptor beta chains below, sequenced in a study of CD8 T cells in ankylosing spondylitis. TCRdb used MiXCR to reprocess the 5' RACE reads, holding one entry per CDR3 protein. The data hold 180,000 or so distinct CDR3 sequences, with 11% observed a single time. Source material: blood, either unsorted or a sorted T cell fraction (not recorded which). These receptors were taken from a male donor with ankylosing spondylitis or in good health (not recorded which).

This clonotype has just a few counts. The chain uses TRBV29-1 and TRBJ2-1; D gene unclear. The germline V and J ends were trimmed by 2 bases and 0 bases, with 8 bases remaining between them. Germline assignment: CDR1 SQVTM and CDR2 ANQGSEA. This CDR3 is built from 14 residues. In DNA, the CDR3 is TGCAGCGTTGAAATACTGAGCTCCTACAATGAGCAGTTCTTC. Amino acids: CSVEILSSYNEQFF.

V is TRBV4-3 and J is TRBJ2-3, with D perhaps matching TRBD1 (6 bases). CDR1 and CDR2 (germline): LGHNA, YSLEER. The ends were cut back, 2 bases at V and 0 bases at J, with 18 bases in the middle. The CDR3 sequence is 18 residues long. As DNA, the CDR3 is TGCGCCAGCAGCCAACCCCGATACAGACAGGATAGCACAGATACGCAGTATTTT. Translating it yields CASSQPRYRQDSTDTQYF.

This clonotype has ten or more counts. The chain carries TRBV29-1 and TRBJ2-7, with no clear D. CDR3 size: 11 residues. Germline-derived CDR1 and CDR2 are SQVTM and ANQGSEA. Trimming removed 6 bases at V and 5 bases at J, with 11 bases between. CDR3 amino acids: CSVGNLDEQYF. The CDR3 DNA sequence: TGCAGCGTGGGTAATCTCGACGAGCAGTACTTC.

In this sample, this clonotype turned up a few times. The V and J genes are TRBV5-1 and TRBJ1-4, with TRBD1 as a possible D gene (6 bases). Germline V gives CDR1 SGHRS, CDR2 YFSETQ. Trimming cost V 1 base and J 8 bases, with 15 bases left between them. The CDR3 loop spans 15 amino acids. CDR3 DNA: TGCGCCAGCAGCTTGCAGGGGACTAAAGAGGAAAAACTGTTTTTT. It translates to CASSLQGTKEEKLFF.

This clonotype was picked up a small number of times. CDR3: CASSLDLAGSYEQYF. The CDR3 DNA follows: TGTGCCAGCAGCTTAGATCTAGCGGGAAGTTACGAGCAGTACTTC. This rearrangement joins TRBV7-2 to TRBJ2-7, with 9 bases that match TRBD2. Germline V CDR1 and CDR2: SGHTA, FQGNSA. J gave up 4 bases and V 1 base, and 5 bases lay outside the gene matches. CDR3 length: 15 amino acids.

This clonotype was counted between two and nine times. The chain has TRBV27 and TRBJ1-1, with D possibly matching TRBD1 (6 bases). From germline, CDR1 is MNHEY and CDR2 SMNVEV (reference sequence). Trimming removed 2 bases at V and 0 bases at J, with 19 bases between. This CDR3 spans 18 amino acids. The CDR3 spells CASSLLAPGTHMNTEAFF. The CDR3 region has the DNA TGTGCCAGCAGTTTACTGGCCCCCGGGACACACATGAACACTGAAGCTTTCTTT.

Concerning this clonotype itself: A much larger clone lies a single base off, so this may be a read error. The CDR3 reads CSALESLNTDTRYF. In DNA, the CDR3 is TGCAGTGCTCTCGAGAGTCTGAACACAGATACGCGGTATTTT. This sequence joins TRBV20-1 and TRBJ2-3, with D unresolved. CDR1 and CDR2 (germline): DFQATT, SNEGSKA (reference sequence). There are 14 residues in the CDR3.

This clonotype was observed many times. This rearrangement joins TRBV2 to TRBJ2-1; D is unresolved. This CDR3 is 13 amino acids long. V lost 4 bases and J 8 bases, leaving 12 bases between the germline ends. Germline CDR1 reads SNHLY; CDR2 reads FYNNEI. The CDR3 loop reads CASSGGLVDEQFF. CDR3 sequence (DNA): TGTGCCAGCAGTGGAGGCCTAGTCGATGAGCAGTTCTTC.

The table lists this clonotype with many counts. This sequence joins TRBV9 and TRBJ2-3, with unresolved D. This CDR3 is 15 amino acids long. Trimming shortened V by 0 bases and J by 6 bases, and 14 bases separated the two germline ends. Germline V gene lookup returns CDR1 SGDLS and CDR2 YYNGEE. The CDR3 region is CASSVGSHDQDTQYF. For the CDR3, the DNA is TGTGCCAGCAGCGTAGGGTCGCATGACCAGGATACGCAGTATTTT.

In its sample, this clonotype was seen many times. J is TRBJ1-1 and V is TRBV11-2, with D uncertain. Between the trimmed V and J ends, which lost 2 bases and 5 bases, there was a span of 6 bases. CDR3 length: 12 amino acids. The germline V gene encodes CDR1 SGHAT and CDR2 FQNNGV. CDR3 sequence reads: CASSLSTTEAFF. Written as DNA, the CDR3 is TGTGCCAGCAGCTTATCCACGACTGAAGCTTTCTTT.

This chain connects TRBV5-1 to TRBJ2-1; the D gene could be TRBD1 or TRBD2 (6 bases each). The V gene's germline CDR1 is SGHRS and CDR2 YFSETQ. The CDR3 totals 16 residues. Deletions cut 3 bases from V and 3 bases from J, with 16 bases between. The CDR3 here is CASSSLEGGGYNEQFF. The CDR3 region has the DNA TGCGCCAGCAGCTCTCTTGAGGGGGGAGGCTACAATGAGCAGTTCTTC.

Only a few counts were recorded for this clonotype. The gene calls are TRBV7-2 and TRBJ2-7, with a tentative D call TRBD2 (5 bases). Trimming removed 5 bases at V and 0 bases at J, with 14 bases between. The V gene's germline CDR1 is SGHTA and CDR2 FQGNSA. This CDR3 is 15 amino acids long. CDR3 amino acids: CASSPRPGSSYEQYF. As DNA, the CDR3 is TGTGCCAGCAGCCCCCGTCCGGGATCCTCCTACGAGCAGTACTTC. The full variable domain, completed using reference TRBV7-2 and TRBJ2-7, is GAGVSQSPSNKVTEKGKDVELRCDPISGHTALYWYRQSLGQGLEFLIYFQGNSAPDKSGLPSDRFSAERTGGSVSTLTIQRTQQEDSAVYLCASSPRPGSSYEQYFGPGTRLTVT.

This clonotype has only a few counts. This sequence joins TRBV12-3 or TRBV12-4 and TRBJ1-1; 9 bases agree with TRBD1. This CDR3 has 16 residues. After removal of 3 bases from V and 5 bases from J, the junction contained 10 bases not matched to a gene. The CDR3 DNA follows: TGTGCCAGCAGTTTGGCCCCAGGACAGGGGCAGACTGAAGCTTTCTTT. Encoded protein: CASSLAPGQGQTEAFF.

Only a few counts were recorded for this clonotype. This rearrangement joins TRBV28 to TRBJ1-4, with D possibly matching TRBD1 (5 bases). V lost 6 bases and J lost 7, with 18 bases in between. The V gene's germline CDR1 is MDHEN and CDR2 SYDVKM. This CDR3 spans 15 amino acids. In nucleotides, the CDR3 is TGTGCCAGCAGGGGGGGAGGCGTGGGGAGTGAAAAACTGTTTTTT. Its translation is CASRGGGVGSEKLFF.

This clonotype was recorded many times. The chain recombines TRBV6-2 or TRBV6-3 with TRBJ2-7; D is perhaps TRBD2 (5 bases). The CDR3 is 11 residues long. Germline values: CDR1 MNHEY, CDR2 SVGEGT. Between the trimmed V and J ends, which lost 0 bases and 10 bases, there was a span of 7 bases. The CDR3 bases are TGTGCCAGCAGTTACTCGACTACACAGTACTTC. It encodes CASSYSTTQYF.

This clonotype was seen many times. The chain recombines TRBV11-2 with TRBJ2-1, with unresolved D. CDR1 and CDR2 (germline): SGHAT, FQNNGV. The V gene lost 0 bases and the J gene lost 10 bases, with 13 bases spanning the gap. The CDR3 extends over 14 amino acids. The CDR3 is CASSLDPGGREQFF. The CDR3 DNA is TGTGCCAGCAGCTTAGACCCAGGTGGTCGAGAGCAGTTCTTC.

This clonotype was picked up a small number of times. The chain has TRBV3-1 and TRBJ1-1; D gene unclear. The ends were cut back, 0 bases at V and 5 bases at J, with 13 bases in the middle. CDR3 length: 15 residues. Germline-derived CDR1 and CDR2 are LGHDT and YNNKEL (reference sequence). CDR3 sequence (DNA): TGTGCCAGCAGCCAAGATAATTTGGGGTCAACTGAAGCTTTCTTT. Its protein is CASSQDNLGSTEAFF.

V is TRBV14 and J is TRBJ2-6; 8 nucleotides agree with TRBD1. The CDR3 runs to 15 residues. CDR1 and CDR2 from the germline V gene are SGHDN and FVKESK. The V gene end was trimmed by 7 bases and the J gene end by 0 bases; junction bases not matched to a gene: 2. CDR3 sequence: CASKDRASGANVLTF. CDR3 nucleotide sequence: TGTGCCAGCAAGGACAGGGCCTCTGGGGCCAACGTCCTGACTTTC.

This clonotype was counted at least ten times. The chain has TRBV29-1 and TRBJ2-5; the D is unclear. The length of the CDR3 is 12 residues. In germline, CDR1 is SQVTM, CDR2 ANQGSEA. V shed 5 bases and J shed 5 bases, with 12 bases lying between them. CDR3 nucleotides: TGCAGCGTTTGGGCAGCTTCGGAGACCCAGTACTTC. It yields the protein CSVWAASETQYF.

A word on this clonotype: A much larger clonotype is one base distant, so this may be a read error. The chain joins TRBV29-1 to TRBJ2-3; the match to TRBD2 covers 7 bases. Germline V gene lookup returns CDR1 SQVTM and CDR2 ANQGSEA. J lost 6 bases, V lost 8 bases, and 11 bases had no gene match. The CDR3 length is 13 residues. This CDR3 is CSLGLVGPDTQYF. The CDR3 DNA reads TGCAGCCTCGGACTAGTGGGGCCCGATACGCAGTATTTT.

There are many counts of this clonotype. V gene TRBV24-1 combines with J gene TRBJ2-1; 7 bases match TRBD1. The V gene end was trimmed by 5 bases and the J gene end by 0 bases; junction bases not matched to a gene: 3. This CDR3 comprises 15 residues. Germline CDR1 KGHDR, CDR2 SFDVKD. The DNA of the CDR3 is TGTGCCACCAGTGCCCGGGACAGCTCCTACAATGAGCAGTTCTTC. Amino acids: CATSARDSSYNEQFF.

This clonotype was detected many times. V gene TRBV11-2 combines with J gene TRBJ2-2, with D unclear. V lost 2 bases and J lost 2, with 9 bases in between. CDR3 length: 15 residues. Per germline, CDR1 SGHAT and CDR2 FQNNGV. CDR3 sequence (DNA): TGTGCCAGCAGCTTAAATGGGGTTAACACCGGGGAGCTGTTTTTT. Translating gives CASSLNGVNTGELFF.

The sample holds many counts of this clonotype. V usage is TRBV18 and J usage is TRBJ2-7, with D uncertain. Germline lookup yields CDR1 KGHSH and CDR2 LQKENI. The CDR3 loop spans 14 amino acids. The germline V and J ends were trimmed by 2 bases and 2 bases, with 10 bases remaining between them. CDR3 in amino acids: CASSPVLGTYEQYF. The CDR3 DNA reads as TGTGCCAGCTCACCAGTGCTGGGTACCTACGAGCAGTACTTC. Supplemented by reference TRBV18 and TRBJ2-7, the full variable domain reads NAGVMQNPRHLVRRRGQEARLRCSPMKGHSHVYWYRQLPEEGLKFMVYLQKENIIDESGMPKERFSAEFPKEGPSILRIQQVVRGDSAAYFCASSPVLGTYEQYFGPGTRLTVT.

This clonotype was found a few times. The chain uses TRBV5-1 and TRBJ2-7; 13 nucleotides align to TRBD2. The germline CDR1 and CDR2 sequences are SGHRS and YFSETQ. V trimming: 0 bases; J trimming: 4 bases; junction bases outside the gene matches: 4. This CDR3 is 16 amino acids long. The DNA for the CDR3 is TGCGCCAGCAGCTTGGGCTTGGGACTAGCGGGGTACGAGCAGTACTTC. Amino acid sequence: CASSLGLGLAGYEQYF.

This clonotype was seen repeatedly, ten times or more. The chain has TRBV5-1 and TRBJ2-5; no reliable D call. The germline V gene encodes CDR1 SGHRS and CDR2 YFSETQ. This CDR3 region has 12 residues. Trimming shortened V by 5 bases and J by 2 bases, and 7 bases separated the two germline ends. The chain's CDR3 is CASSSRQETQYF. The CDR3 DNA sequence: TGCGCCAGCAGTTCCAGACAAGAGACCCAGTACTTC.

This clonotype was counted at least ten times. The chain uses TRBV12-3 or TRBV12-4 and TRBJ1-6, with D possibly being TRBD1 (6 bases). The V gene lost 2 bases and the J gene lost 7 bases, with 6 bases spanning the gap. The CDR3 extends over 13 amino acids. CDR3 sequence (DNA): TGTGCCAGCAGTTTACAGGGGAATTCACCCCTCCACTTT. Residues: CASSLQGNSPLHF.

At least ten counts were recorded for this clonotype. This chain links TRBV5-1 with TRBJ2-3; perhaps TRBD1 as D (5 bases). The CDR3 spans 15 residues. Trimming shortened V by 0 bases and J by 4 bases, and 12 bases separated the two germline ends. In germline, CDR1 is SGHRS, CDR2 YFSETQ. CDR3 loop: CASSLDGARSDTQYF. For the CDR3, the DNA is TGCGCCAGCAGCTTGGATGGGGCTAGATCAGATACGCAGTATTTT. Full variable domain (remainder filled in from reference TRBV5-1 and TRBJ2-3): KAGVTQTPRYLIKTRGQQVTLSCSPISGHRSVSWYQQTPGQGLQFLFEYFSETQRNKGNFPGRFSGRQFSNSRSEMNVSTLELGDSALYLCASSLDGARSDTQYFGPGTRLTVL.

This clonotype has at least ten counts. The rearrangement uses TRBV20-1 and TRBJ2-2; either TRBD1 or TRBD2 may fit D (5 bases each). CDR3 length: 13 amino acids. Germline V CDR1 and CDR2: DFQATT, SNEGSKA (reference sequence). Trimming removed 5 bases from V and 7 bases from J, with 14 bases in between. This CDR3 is CSAGRLGGGELFF. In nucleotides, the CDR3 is TGCAGTGCTGGAAGGCTTGGGGGCGGGGAGCTGTTTTTT.

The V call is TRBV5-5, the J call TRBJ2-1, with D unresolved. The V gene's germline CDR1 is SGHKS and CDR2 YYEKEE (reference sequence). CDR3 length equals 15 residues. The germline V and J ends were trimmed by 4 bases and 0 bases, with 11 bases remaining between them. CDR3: CASSMTDGSYNEQFF. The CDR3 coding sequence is TGTGCCAGCAGCATGACTGACGGCTCCTACAATGAGCAGTTCTTC.

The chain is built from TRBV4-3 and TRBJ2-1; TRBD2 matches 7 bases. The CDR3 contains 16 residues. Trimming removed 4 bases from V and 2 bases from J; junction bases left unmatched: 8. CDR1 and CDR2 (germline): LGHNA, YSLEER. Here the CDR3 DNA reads TGCGCCAGCAGCCCAACCGGGAGGCTCACCTACAATGAGCAGTTCTTC. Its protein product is CASSPTGRLTYNEQFF.

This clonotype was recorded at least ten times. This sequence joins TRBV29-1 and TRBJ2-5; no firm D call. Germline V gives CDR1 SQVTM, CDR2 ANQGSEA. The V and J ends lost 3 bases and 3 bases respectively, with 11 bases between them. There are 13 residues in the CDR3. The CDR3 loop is CSVERSAKETQYF. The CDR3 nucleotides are TGCAGCGTTGAGAGGTCAGCAAAAGAGACCCAGTACTTC.

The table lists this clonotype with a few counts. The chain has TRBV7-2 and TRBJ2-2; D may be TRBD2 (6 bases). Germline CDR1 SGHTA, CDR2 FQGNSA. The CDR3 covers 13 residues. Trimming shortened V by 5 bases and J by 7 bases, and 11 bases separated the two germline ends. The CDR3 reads CASSPSGFGELFF. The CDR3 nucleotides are TGTGCCAGCAGCCCAAGCGGGTTCGGGGAGCTGTTTTTT.